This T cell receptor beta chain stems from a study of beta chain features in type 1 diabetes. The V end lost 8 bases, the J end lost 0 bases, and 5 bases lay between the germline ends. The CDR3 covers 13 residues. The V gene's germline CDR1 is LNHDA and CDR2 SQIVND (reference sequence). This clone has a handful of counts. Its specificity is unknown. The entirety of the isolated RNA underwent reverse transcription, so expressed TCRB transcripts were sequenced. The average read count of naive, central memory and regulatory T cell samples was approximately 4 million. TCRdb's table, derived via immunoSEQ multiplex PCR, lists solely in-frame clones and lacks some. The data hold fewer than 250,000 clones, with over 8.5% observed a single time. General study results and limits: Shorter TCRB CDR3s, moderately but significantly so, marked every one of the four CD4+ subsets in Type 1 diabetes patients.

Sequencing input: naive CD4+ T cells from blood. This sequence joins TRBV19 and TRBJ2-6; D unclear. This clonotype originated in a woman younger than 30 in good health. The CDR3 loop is CASLLSGANVLTF. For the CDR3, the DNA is TGTGCCAGTCTCCTCTCTGGGGCCAACGTCCTGACTTTC.